Presented here are 7 T cell receptor beta chains from one specimen sequenced in a study of blood T cells in healthy people across ages. For the second PCR, which ran for about 7 to 11 cycles, a sample-barcoded 5' primer and a J-beta primer mix were used. Using its own MiXCR run on the 5' RACE reads, TCRdb lists one record per CDR3 protein. The sample has approximately 730,000 distinct CDR3 sequences; about 48% are singletons. Material for sequencing was blood. The receptors were gathered from a man aged 80 or over in good health.

The CDR3 region has the DNA TGTGCCAGCAGCCGAGATCGGGACCTGAACACTGAAGCTTTCTTT. This translates into CASSRDRDLNTEAFF. The genes are TRBV3-1 and TRBJ1-1, with D tentatively TRBD1 (5 bases). Germline values: CDR1 LGHDT, CDR2 YNNKEL (reference sequence). The germline V and J ends were trimmed by 4 bases and 0 bases, with 12 bases remaining between them. The CDR3 is 15 amino acids. The variable domain in full, completed from reference TRBV3-1 and TRBJ1-1, reads DTAVSQTPKYLVTQMGNDKSIKCEQNLGHDTMYWYKQDSKKFLKIMFSYNNKELIINETVPNRFSPKSPDKAHLNLHINSLELGDSAVYFCASSRDRDLNTEAFFGQGTRLTVV.

This clonotype was detected only a few times. V usage is TRBV29-1 and J usage is TRBJ2-1; D could derive from TRBD1 or TRBD2 (6 bases each). The end of the DNA aligns better with TRBJ2-7, so the J call may be wrong. CDR3 size: 14 residues. Per germline, CDR1 SQVTM and CDR2 ANQGSEA. CDR3 bases: TGCAGCGTTGCGGGGGCTTCGACCTACAATGAGCAGTACTTC. It yields the protein CSVAGASTYNEQYF.

The V and J genes are TRBV11-2 and TRBJ2-3; 8 bases are shared with TRBD1. CDR1 SGHAT and CDR2 FQNNGV come from the germline V gene. V lost 4 bases to trimming and J lost 3 bases; unmatched junction nucleotides: 9. This CDR3 has 16 residues. Here the CDR3 reads CASSSGTGMGTDTQYF. CDR3 sequence (DNA): TGTGCCAGCAGCTCAGGGACAGGTATGGGGACAGATACGCAGTATTTT.

The V call is TRBV11-1, the J call TRBJ2-1, with TRBD2 matching 14 bases. Per the germline V gene, CDR1 is SGHAT and CDR2 is FQDESV (reference sequence). The CDR3 totals 20 residues. J was trimmed by 0 bases and V by 1 base; bases with no gene match: 8. The CDR3 DNA is TGTGCCAGCAGCTTAGGGCGGTGGACTAGCGGGAGGAGCTCCTACAATGAGCAGTTCTTC. It codes for CASSLGRWTSGRSSYNEQFF.

This chain links TRBV24-1 with TRBJ2-6, with 10 bases fitting TRBD1. V was clipped by 3 bases and J by 2 bases; unmatched bases: 9. The germline V gene encodes CDR1 KGHDR and CDR2 SFDVKD. The CDR3 extends over 19 amino acids. This CDR3 reads CATSDPPGQGVAGANVLTF. CDR3 bases: TGTGCCACCAGTGATCCACCCGGACAGGGGGTGGCTGGGGCCAACGTCCTGACTTTC.

This clonotype appeared a few times. This sequence joins TRBV7-2 and TRBJ2-5; a possible D gene is TRBD1 (5 bases). With 2 bases removed from V and 3 bases from J, the gap between germline ends came to 13 bases. Germline V lookup: CDR1 SGHTA, CDR2 FQGNSA. The CDR3 loop spans 15 amino acids. The CDR3 is CASSLPQGWEETQYF. The CDR3, as DNA: TGTGCCAGCAGCTTACCCCAGGGCTGGGAAGAGACCCAGTACTTC.

This chain uses TRBV18 with TRBJ2-1; D call uncertain. Trimming stripped 2 bases from V and 2 bases from J, with 10 bases between. CDR1 KGHSH and CDR2 LQKENI come from the germline V gene. CDR3 length: 15 residues. The CDR3 loop reads CASSPGAKAYNEQFF. CDR3 sequence (DNA): TGTGCCAGCTCACCAGGAGCTAAAGCCTACAATGAGCAGTTCTTC.